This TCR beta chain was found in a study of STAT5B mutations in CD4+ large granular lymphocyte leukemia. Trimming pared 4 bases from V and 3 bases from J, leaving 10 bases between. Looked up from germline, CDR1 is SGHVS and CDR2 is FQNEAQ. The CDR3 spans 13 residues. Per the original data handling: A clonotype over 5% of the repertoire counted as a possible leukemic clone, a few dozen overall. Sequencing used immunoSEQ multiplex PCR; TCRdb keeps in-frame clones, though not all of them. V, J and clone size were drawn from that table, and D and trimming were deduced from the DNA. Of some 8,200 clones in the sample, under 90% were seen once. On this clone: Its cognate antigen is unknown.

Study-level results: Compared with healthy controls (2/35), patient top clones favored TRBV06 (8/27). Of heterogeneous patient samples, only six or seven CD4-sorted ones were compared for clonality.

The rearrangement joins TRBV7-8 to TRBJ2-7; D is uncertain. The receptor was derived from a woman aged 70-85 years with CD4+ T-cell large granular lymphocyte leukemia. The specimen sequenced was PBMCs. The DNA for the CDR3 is TGTGCCAGCAGCTCCCGATGGCGCTACGAGCAGTACTTC. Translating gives CASSSRWRYEQYF.